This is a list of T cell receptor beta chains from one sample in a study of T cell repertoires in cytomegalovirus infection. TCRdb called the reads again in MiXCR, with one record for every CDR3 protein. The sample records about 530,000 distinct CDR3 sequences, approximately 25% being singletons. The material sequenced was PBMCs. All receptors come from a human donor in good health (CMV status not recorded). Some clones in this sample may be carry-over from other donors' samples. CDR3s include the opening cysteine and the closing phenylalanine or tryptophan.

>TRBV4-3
CASSHMAGTHQETQYF
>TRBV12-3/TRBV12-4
CASNQGLESYEQYF
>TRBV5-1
CASSPRTEENTEAFF
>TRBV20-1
CSARRLAGVIQETQYF
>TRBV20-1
CSARRAGMNTEAFF
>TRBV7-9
CASSLAGPANYGYTF
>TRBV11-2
CASSFRASTDTQYF
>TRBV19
CASTSGSGYTGELFF
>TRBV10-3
CAISAGQLNTEAFF
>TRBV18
CASSNQGEGNEQFF
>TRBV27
CASSFLSLAVTNEQFF
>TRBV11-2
CASSSGHSGNEQFF
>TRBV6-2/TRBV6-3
CASSYQGLAANTGELFF
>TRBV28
CASSPLLTGVNTEAFF
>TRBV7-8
CASSLDLLRNTIYF
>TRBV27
CASSSRLAPRGADTQYF
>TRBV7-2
CASSFPQLPEQFF
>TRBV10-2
CASSEGGGRNTEAFF
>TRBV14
CASSQTGLKISYNEQFF
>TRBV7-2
CASSSDGGGTQYF
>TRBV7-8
CASSRGTGGVTYEQYF
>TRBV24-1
CATSADRDSNEQFF
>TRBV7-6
CASSLRSEETQYF
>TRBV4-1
CASSQEYADTGELFF
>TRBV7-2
CASSPRNTDTQYF
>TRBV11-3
CASSGASGTLDTEAFF
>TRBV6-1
CASSVTQAGNTEAFF
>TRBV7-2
CASSLDLGGGQETQYF
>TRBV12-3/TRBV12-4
CASSLHTGNEQFF
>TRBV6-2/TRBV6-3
CASRQPGTGVYEQYF
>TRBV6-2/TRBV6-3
CASSYPANEQFF
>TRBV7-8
CASSPVPRGGSYNEQFF
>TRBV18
CASSPPLRESKNEQYF
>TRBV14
CASSQRLAGEVYF
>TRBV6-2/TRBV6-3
CASSYGDGNTEAFF
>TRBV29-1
CSARESNNSPLHF
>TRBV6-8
CASSLNRDREAFF
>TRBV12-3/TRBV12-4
CASSPGLSASTDTQYF
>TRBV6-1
CASSEVGRGPRDEQFF
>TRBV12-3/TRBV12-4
CASSLGIKAAEQYF
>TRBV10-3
CAISDRTGRFNYGYTF
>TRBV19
CASSEGTSGRPDTQYF
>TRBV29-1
CSASAGRNTEAFF
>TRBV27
CASSLTARYEQYF
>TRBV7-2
CASSFVVGNTGELFF
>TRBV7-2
CASSVTKDSLNYGYTF
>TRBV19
CASEGLAGGRETQYF
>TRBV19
CASSVGLAYEQYF
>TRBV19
CASSTEGAGTEAFF
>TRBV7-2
CASSSRVTGELFF
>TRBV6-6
CASSYSGRAGGNQPQHF
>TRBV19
CASKMLAGINAPLPDTQYF
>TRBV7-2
CASSLARLQETQYF
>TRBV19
CASSMTGHNQPQHF
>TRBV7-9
CASSLAGGRGHLYGYTF
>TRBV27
CASSLSVGGGGATLSAFF
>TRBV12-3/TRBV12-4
CASSGPGHYGYTF
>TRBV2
CASSGGTGDDQPQHF
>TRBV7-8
CASSYWTGTVQETQYF